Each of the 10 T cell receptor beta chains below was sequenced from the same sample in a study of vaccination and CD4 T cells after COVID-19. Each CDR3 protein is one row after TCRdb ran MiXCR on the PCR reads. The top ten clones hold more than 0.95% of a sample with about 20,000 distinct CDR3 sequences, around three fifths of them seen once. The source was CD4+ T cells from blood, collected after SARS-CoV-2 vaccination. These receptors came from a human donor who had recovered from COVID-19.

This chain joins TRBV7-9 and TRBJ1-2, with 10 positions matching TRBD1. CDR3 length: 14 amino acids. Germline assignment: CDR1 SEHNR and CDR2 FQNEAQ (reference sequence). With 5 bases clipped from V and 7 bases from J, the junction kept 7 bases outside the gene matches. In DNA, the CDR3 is TGTGCCAGCAGCGACCGGGACAGGGGATCTGGCTACACCTTC. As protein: CASSDRDRGSGYTF.

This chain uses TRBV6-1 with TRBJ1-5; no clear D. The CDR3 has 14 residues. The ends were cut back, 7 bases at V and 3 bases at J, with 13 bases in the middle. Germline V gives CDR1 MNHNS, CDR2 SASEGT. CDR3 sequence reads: CASTEGRFNQPQHF. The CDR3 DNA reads TGTGCCAGCACCGAAGGACGGTTCAATCAGCCCCAGCATTTT.

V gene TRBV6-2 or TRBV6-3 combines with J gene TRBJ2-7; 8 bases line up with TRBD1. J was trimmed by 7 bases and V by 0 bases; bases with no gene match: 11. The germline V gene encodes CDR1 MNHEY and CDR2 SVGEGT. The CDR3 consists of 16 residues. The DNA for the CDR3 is TGTGCCAGCAGTTACTCGCGGGGACAGGCTACTTCGGAGCAGTACTTC. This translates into CASSYSRGQATSEQYF.

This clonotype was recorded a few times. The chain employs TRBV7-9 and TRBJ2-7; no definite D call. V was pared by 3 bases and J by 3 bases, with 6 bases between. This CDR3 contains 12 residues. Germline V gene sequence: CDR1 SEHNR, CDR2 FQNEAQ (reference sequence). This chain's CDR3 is CASSLEFYEQYF. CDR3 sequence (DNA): TGTGCCAGCAGCTTGGAGTTCTACGAGCAGTACTTC. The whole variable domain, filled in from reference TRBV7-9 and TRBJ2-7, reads DTGVSQNPRHKITKRGQNVTFRCDPISEHNRLYWYRQTLGQGPEFLTYFQNEAQLEKSRLLSDRFSAERPKGSFSTLEIQRTEQGDSAMYLCASSLEFYEQYFGPGTRLTVT.

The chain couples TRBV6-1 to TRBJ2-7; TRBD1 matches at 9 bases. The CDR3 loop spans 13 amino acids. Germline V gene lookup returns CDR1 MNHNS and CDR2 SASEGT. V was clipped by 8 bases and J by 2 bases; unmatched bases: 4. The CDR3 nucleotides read TGTGCCAGCCGGGGACAGGGAACCTACGAGCAGTACTTC. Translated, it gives CASRGQGTYEQYF.

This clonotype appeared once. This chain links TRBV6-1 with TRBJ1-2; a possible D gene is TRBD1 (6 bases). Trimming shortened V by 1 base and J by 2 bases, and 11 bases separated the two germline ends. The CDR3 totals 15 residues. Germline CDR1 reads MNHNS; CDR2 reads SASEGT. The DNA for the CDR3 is TGTGCCAGCAGTGAAGAGGCAGGGGAAAACTATGGCTACACCTTC. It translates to CASSEEAGENYGYTF.

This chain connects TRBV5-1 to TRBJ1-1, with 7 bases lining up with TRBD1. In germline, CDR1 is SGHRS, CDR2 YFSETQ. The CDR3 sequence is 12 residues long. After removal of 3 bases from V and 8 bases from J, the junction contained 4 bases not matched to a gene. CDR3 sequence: CASSSGQDEAFF. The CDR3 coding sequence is TGCGCCAGCAGCTCAGGACAGGACGAAGCTTTCTTT.

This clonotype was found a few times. The DNA for the CDR3 is TGTGCCAGCAGCCCGCGGGACGGTAATCAGCCCCAGCATTTT. As protein: CASSPRDGNQPQHF. V and J are TRBV27 and TRBJ1-5; D is possibly TRBD1 (5 bases). The CDR3 loop spans 14 amino acids. V dropped 6 bases and J dropped 4 bases, with 13 bases sitting between them. The V gene's germline CDR1 is MNHEY and CDR2 SMNVEV (reference sequence).

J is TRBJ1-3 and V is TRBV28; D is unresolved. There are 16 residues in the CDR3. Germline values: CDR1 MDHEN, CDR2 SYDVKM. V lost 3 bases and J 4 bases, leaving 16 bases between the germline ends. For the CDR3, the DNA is TGTGCCAGCAGTTTGCAAGGATTTTCGCCAGGAAACACCATATATTTT. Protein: CASSLQGFSPGNTIYF.

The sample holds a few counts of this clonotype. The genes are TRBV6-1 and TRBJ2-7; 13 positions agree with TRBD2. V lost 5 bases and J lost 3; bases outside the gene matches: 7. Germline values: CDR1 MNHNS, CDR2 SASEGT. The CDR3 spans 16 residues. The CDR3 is CASSTTGLAGLYEQYF. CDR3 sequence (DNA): TGTGCCAGCAGTACAACGGGACTAGCGGGACTCTACGAGCAGTACTTC.